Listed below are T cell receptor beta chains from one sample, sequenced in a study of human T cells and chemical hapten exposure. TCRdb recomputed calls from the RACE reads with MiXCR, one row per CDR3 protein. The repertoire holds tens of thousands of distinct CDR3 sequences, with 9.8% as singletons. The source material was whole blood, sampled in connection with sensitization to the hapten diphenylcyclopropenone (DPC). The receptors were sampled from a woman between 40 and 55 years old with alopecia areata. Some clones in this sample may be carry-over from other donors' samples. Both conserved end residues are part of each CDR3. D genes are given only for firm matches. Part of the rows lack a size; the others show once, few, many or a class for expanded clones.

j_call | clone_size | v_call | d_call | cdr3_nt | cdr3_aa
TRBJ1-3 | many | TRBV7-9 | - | TGTGCCAGCAGCTTAGTGGGGACTGGAAACACCATATATTTT | CASSLVGTGNTIYF
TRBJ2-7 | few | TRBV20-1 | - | TGCAGTGCTAGAGATGGGGGGACAGCTAACTACGAGCAGTACTTC | CSARDGGTANYEQYF
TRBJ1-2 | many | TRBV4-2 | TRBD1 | TGTGCCAGCAGCCGCGGACAGGGGGCGCGTGTTGGCTACACCTTC | CASSRGQGARVGYTF
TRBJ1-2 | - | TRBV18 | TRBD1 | TGTGCCAGCTCACCCCTACAGGGGTCCTATGGCTACACCTTC | CASSPLQGSYGYTF
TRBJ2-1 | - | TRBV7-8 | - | TGTGCCAGCAGCCCCCACGCCGGGGCTGTCAATGAGCAGTTCTTC | CASSPHAGAVNEQFF
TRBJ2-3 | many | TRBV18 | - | TGTGCCAGCTCACCCGAGGGCAGTGATACGCAGTATTTT | CASSPEGSDTQYF
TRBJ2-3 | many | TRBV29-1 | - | TGCAGCGTTGAACTACAGGGAAGAGATACGCAGTATTTT | CSVELQGRDTQYF
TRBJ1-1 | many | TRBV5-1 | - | TGCGCCAGCAGCTTGCCGGATAACACTGAAGCTTTCTTT | CASSLPDNTEAFF
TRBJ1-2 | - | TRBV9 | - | TGTGCCAGCAGCCCCTACCTGGCCCGATATGGCTACACCTTC | CASSPYLARYGYTF
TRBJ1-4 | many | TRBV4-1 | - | TGCGCCAGCAGCCAAGTCAGTTCGGGTAATGAAAAACTGTTTTTT | CASSQVSSGNEKLFF
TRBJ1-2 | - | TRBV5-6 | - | TGTGCCAGCAGCGAAGAGACGGGGAACTATGGCTACACCTTC | CASSEETGNYGYTF